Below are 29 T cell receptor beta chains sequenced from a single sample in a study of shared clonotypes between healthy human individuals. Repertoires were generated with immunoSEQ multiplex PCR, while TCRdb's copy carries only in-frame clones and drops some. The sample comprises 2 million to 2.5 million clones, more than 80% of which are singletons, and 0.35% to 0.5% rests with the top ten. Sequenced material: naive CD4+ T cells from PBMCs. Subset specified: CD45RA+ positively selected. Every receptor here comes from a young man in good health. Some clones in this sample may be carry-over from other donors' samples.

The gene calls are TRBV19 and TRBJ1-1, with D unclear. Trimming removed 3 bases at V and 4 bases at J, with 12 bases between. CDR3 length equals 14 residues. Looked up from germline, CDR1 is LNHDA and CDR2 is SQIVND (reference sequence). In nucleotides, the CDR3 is TGTGCCAGTAGTATTCGGCTTCGAGTCACTGAAGCTTTCTTT. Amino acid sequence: CASSIRLRVTEAFF.

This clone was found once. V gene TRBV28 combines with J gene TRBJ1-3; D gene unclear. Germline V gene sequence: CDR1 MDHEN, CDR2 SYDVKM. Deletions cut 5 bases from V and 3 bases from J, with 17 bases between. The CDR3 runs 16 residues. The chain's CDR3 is CASSVGGDSVGNTIYF. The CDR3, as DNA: TGTGCCAGCAGTGTTGGTGGAGACTCGGTTGGAAACACCATATATTTT.

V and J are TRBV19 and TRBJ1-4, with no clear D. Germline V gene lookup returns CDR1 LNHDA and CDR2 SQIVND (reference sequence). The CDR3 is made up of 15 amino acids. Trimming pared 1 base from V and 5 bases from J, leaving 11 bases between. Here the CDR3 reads CASSIARLRNEKLFF. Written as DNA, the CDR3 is TGTGCCAGTAGTATAGCCCGACTTCGAAATGAAAAACTGTTTTTT. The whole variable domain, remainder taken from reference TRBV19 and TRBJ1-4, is DGGITQSPKYLFRKEGQNVTLSCEQNLNHDAMYWYRQDPGQGLRLIYYSQIVNDFQKGDIAEGYSVSREKKESFPLTVTSAQKNPTAFYLCASSIARLRNEKLFFGSGTQLSVL.

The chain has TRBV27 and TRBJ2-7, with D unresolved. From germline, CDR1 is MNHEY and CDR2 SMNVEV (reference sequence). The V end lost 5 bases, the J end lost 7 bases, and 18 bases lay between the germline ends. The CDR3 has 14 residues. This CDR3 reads CASSASRLRWEQYF. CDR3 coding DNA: TGTGCCAGCAGTGCGTCGAGACTCCGGTGGGAGCAGTACTTC.

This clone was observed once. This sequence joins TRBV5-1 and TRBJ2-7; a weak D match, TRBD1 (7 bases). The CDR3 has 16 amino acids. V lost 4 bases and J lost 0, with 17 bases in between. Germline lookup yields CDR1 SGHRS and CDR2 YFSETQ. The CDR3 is CASSHGRGASSYEQYF. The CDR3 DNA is TGCGCCAGCAGCCATGGCAGGGGGGCATCCTCCTACGAGCAGTACTTC.

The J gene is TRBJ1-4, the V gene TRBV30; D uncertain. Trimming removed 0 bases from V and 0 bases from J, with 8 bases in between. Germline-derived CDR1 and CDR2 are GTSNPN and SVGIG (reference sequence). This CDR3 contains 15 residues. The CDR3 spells CAWSVFRATNEKLFF. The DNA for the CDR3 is TGTGCCTGGAGTGTTTTCCGTGCAACTAATGAAAAACTGTTTTTT.

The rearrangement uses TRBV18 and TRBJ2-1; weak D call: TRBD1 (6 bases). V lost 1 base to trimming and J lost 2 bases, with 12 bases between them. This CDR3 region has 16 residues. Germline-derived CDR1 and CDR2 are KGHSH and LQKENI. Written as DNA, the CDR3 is TGTGCCAGCTCACCACAAAGGCAGGGGACCTACAATGAGCAGTTCTTC. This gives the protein CASSPQRQGTYNEQFF.

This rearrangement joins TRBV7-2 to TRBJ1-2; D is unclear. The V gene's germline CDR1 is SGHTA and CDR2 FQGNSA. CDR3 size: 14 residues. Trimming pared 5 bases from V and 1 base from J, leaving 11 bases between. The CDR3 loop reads CASSQLGFNYGYTF. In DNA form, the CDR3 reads TGTGCCAGCAGCCAACTGGGGTTTAACTATGGCTACACCTTC.

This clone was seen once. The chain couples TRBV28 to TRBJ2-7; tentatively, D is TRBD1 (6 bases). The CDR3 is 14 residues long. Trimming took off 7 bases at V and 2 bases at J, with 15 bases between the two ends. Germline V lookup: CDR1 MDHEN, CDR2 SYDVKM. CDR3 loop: CASTLGGTPYEQYF. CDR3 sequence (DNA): TGTGCCAGCACCCTAGGGGGAACCCCCTACGAGCAGTACTTC.

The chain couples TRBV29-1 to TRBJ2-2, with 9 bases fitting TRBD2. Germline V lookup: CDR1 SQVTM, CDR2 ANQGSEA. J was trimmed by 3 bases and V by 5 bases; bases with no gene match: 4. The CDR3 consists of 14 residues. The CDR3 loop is CSVCSSGDTGELFF. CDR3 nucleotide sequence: TGCAGCGTTTGTTCTAGCGGGGACACCGGGGAGCTGTTTTTT.

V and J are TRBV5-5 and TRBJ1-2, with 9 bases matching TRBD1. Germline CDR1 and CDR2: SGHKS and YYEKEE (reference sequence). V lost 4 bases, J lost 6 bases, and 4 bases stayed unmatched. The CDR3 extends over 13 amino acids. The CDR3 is CASSSDRGNGYTF. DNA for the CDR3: TGTGCCAGCAGCAGCGACAGGGGGAATGGCTACACCTTC. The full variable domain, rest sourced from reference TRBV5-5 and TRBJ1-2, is DAGVTQSPTHLIKTRGQQVTLRCSPISGHKSVSWYQQVLGQGPQFIFQYYEKEERGRGNFPDRFSARQFPNYSSELNVNALLLGDSALYLCASSSDRGNGYTFGSGTRLTVV.

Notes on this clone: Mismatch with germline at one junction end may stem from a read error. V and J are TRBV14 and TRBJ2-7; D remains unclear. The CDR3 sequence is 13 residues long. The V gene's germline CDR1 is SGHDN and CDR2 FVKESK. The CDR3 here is CASSRKSDPNLHF. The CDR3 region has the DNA TGTGCCAGCAGCCGGAAAAGTGACCCAAACCTGCACTTC.

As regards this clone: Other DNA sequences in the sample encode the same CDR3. CDR3: CASSLEAGVSGNTIYF. CDR3 DNA sequence: TGCGCCAGCAGCTTGGAGGCAGGGGTTTCTGGAAACACCATATATTTT. V gene TRBV5-1 combines with J gene TRBJ1-3; a possible D gene is TRBD1 (6 bases). The germline V gene has CDR1 SGHRS and CDR2 YFSETQ. The CDR3 totals 16 residues. Trimming removed 0 bases at V and 1 base at J, with 11 bases between.

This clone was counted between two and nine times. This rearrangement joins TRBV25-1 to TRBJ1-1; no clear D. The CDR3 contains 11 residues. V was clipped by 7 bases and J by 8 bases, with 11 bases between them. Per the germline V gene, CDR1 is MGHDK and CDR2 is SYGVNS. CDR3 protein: CASTRGREAFF. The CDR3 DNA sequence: TGTGCCAGCACCCGCGGAAGGGAAGCTTTCTTT.

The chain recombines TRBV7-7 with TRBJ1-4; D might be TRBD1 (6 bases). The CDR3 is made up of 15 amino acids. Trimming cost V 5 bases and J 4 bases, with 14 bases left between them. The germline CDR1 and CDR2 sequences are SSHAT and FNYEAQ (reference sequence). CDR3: CASSPSTGFNEKLFF. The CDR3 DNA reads TGTGCCAGCAGCCCGTCAACAGGGTTTAATGAAAAACTGTTTTTT.

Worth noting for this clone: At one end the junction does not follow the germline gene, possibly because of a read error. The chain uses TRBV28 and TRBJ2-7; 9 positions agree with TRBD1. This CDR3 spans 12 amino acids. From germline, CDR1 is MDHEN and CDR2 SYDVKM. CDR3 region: CASSLERTGVHF. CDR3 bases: TGTGCCAGCAGCCTCGAACGGACAGGGGTGCACTTC.

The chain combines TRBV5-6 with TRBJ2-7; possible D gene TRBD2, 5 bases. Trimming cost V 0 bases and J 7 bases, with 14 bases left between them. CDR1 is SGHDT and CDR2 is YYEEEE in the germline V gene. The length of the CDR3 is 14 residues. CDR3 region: CASSLGTTPGEQYF. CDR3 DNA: TGTGCCAGCAGCTTGGGTACAACACCGGGGGAGCAGTACTTC.

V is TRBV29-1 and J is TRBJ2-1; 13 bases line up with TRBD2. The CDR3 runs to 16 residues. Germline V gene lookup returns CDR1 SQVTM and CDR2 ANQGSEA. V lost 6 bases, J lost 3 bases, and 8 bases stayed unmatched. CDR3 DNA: TGCAGCGTGAGGACTAGCGGGAGCGAAATCTACAATGAGCAGTTCTTC. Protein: CSVRTSGSEIYNEQFF.

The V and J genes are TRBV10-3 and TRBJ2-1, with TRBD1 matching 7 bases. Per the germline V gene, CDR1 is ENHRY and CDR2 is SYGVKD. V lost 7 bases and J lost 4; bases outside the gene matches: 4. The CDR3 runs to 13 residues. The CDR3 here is CAIKGAEYNEQFF. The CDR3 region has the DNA TGTGCCATCAAGGGGGCAGAATACAATGAGCAGTTCTTC.

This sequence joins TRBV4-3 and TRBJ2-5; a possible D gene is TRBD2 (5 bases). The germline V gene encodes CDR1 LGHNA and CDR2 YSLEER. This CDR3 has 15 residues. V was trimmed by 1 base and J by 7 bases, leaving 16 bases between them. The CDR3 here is CASSQVRREGGTQYF. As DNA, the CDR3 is TGCGCCAGCAGCCAAGTTAGAAGAGAAGGAGGGACCCAGTACTTC.

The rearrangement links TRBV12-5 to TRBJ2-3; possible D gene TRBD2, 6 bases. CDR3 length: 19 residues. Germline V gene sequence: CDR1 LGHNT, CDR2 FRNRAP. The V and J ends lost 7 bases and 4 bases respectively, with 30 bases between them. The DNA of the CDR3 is TGTGCTAGTGCCTCGGGGGTCATACTCCCCACGGGAGCCCCAGATACGCAGTATTTT. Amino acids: CASASGVILPTGAPDTQYF.

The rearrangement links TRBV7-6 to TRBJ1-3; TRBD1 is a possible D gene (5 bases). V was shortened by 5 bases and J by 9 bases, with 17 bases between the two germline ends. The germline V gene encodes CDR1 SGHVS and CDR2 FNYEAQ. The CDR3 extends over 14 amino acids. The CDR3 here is CASSGRDHGGTIYF. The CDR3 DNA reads TGTGCCAGCAGCGGCCGGGACCACGGGGGCACCATATATTTT.

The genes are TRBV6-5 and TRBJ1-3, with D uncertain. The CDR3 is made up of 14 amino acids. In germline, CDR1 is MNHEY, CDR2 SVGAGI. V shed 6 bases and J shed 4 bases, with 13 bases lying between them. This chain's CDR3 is CASRPGLYGNTIYF. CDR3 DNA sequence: TGTGCCAGCAGACCCGGCCTATACGGAAACACCATATATTTT.

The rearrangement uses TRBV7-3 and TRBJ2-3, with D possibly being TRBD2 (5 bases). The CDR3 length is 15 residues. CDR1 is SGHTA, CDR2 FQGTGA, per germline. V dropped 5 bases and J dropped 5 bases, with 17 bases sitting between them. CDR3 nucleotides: TGTGCCAGCAGCCCTACGCCGGGGAAGGTAGATACGCAGTATTTT. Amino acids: CASSPTPGKVDTQYF.

CDR3 protein: CASSPPRVRSGNTIYF. The CDR3, as DNA: TGTGCCAGCTCACCACCGCGCGTTCGCTCTGGAAACACCATATATTTT. The chain joins TRBV18 to TRBJ1-3; D gene unclear. The CDR3 is 16 residues long. The V end lost 0 bases, the J end lost 0 bases, and 9 bases lay between the germline ends. CDR1 and CDR2 (germline): KGHSH, LQKENI.

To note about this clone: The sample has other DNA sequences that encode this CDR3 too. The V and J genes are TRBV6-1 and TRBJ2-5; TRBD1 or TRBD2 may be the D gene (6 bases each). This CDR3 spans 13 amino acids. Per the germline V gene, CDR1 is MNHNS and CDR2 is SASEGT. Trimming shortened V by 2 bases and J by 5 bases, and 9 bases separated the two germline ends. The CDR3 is CASSERGRETQYF. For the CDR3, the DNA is TGTGCCAGCAGTGAACGGGGGCGTGAGACCCAGTACTTC.

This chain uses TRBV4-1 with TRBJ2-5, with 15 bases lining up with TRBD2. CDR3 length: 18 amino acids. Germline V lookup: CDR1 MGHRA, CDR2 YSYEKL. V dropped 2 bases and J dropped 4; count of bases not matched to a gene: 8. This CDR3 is CASSQPGLAGGPGETQYF. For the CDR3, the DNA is TGCGCCAGCAGCCAACCCGGACTAGCGGGAGGGCCGGGAGAGACCCAGTACTTC.

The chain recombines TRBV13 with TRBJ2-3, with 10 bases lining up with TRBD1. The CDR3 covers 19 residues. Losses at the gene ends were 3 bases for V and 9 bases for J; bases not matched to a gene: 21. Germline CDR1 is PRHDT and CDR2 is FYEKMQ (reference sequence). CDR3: CASSLDLGTGDLRRYTQYF. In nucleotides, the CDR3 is TGTGCCAGCAGCTTGGACCTAGGGACAGGGGACCTCCGCCGGTACACGCAGTATTTT.

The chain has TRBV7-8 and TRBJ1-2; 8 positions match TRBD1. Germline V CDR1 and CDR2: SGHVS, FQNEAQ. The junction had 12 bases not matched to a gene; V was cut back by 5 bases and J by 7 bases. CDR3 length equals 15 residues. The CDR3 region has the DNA TGTGCCAGCAGCCCCCGGTACAGGGGGGGGGTTGGCTACACCTTC. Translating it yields CASSPRYRGGVGYTF.